Listed here are 13 T cell receptor beta chains from one sample, sequenced in a study of T-cell reconstitution after alpha-beta-depleted transplantation in children. Unique molecular identifiers were used in preparing the TCRbeta library. TCRdb re-derived calls from the PCR reads in MiXCR, one entry per CDR3 protein. The top ten hold about 2.1% of the sample, which has approximately 500,000 distinct CDR3 sequences, roughly a tenth seen once. The sequencing used PBMCs, collected before TCRalphabeta/CD19-depleted stem cell transplant. The receptors shown here come from a child under 10 years old with inherited bone marrow failure, due to receive a stem cell transplant.

A word on this clonotype: This may stem from a read error, because a much larger clone lies one nucleotide away. The chain combines TRBV10-3 with TRBJ2-7; 10 nucleotides line up with TRBD2. The ends lost 5 bases at V and 1 base at J; junction bases unmatched: 8. The CDR3 spans 16 residues. Germline V CDR1 and CDR2: ENHRY, SYGVKD. The CDR3 is CAISQKREGTSYEQYF. CDR3 sequence (DNA): TGTGCCATCAGTCAGAAGCGGGAGGGCACGTCCTACGAGCAGTACTTC.

This clonotype was observed at least ten times. In DNA, the CDR3 is TGTGCCAGCAGCCCCGCGGGACTAGCGGGTCCCGGGGAGCTGTTTTTT. This sequence encodes CASSPAGLAGPGELFF. The J gene is TRBJ2-2, the V gene TRBV12-3 or TRBV12-4; 12 bases line up with TRBD2. Trimming at V came to 6 bases and at J to 6 bases, leaving 8 bases not matched to a gene. This CDR3 is 16 amino acids long.

This clonotype was recorded a few times. This chain joins TRBV19 and TRBJ2-7; 9 nucleotides align to TRBD2. Per germline, CDR1 LNHDA and CDR2 SQIVND (reference sequence). Germline trimming cut 0 bases from V and 4 bases from J; bases unmatched to any gene: 13. This CDR3 comprises 18 residues. CDR3 DNA: TGTGCCAGTAGTATAGATCTCGATAGCGGGAGCGGATCGTACGAGCAGTACTTC. It codes for CASSIDLDSGSGSYEQYF. The full variable domain, in which reference TRBV19 and TRBJ2-7 provide the parts outside the CDR3, is DGGITQSPKYLFRKEGQNVTLSCEQNLNHDAMYWYRQDPGQGLRLIYYSQIVNDFQKGDIAEGYSVSREKKESFPLTVTSAQKNPTAFYLCASSIDLDSGSGSYEQYFGPGTRLTVT.

In this sample, this clonotype turned up many times. The chain carries TRBV29-1 and TRBJ2-3, with a weak D call TRBD2 (6 bases). The CDR3 length is 15 residues. Germline CDR1 and CDR2: SQVTM and ANQGSEA. V was pared by 3 bases and J by 0 bases, with 13 bases between. CDR3: CSVDRRERSTDTQYF. CDR3 DNA sequence: TGCAGCGTTGATCGGAGGGAGCGAAGCACAGATACGCAGTATTTT.

The rearrangement joins TRBV4-3 to TRBJ1-2; D gene ambiguous. The CDR3 has 15 residues. Germline V lookup: CDR1 LGHNA, CDR2 YSLEER. V was pared by 0 bases and J by 3 bases, with 11 bases between. Here the CDR3 reads CASSQDISFDYGYTF. The CDR3 bases are TGCGCCAGCAGCCAAGATATCAGTTTCGACTATGGCTACACCTTC.

This chain joins TRBV28 and TRBJ2-7; a possible D gene is TRBD2 (6 bases). The V gene's germline CDR1 is MDHEN and CDR2 SYDVKM. CDR3 size: 15 residues. V lost 1 base, J lost 0 bases, and 10 bases lay in between. CDR3 region: CASSLLGSGSYEQYF. The CDR3 coding sequence is TGTGCCAGCAGTTTATTGGGTAGCGGCTCCTACGAGCAGTACTTC.

CDR3 nucleotide sequence: TGTGCCACCGGGAGTATAAGCGCAGATACGCAGTATTTT. Protein product: CATGSISADTQYF. The chain combines TRBV10-3 with TRBJ2-3; TRBD2 might be the D (6 bases). CDR1 is ENHRY and CDR2 is SYGVKD in the germline V gene. Trimming left V 10 bases short and J 4 bases short, with 15 bases between. CDR3 length: 13 amino acids.

The chain has TRBV11-2 and TRBJ2-1; TRBD2 matches 7 bases. The germline gives CDR1 SGHAT, CDR2 FQNNGV. The junction had 10 bases not matched to a gene; V was cut back by 6 bases and J by 8 bases. This CDR3 is 14 amino acids long. Here the CDR3 reads CASSVWASGDEQFF. The CDR3 DNA reads TGTGCCAGCAGTGTTTGGGCTAGCGGTGATGAGCAGTTCTTC.

In regard to this clonotype: A read error may be the cause here, since a much bigger clone is one base away. The chain employs TRBV7-8 and TRBJ1-1; tentatively, D is TRBD1 (6 bases). This CDR3 spans 14 amino acids. Germline-derived CDR1 and CDR2 are SGHVS and FQNEAQ. DNA for the CDR3: TGTGCCAGCAGCGTGGGGGGCTCGGGGACTGAAGCTTACTTT. Translation gives CASSVGGSGTEAYF.

This clonotype was counted many times. The gene calls are TRBV28 and TRBJ2-6; D may be TRBD1 (8 bases). The CDR3 is 14 amino acids. The V gene's germline CDR1 is MDHEN and CDR2 SYDVKM. Trimming shortened V by 3 bases and J by 9 bases, and 12 bases separated the two germline ends. The CDR3 bases are TGTGCCAGCAGTTTGGACAGGGAGGGCAACGTCCTGACTTTC. Translating gives CASSLDREGNVLTF.

This clonotype was counted between two and nine times. The V and J genes are TRBV30 and TRBJ2-3; D is perhaps TRBD1 or TRBD2 (6 bases each). The CDR3 extends over 14 amino acids. V lost 2 bases and J lost 3, with 12 bases in between. Germline loops: CDR1 GTSNPN, CDR2 SVGIG (reference sequence). DNA for the CDR3: TGTGCCTGGAGTCCTCTAGGGGGGACAGATACGCAGTATTTT. This translates into CAWSPLGGTDTQYF.

This clonotype was detected ten times or more. The chain has TRBV9 and TRBJ2-5; tentatively, D is TRBD1 (6 bases). CDR1 and CDR2 (germline): SGDLS, YYNGEE. The CDR3 loop spans 15 amino acids. The V end was cut by 3 bases, the J end by 1 base, with 13 bases between. This chain's CDR3 is CASSASGVFQETQYF. The CDR3 nucleotides read TGTGCCAGCAGCGCATCAGGGGTGTTCCAAGAGACCCAGTACTTC.

This clonotype was seen repeatedly, ten times or more. V usage is TRBV28 and J usage is TRBJ1-2; tentatively, D is TRBD1 (6 bases). V lost 3 bases to trimming and J lost 7 bases, with 12 bases between them. This CDR3 region has 13 residues. The germline gives CDR1 MDHEN, CDR2 SYDVKM. The chain's CDR3 is CASSFVGARGYTF. The CDR3 nucleotides read TGTGCCAGCAGTTTTGTGGGGGCGCGTGGCTACACCTTC.